The source of this T cell receptor (beta chain) is a study of shared clonotypes between healthy human individuals. CD8 cells regarded as naive lacked CD45RO, were positively chosen for CCR7, and omitted terminally differentiated effector memory CD45RA+ cells. V trimming: 1 base; J trimming: 5 bases; junction bases outside the gene matches: 4. Germline V gene lookup returns CDR1 SGHKS and CDR2 YYEKEE (reference sequence). The CDR3 extends over 14 amino acids. On sorted subsets, replicate PCRs used 200 ng DNA, or 25,000 to 35,000 T cell genomes. The protocol was immunoSEQ multiplex PCR, while the TCRdb copy is restricted to in-frame clones and leaves out a portion. The table records some 2.1 million clones, approximately 94% of them present only once.

This receptor was obtained from a man aged 18 to 29 in good health. Sequenced: naive CD8+ T cells sorted from blood. This chain joins TRBV5-5 and TRBJ2-7; TRBD1 matches at 9 bases. The CDR3 sequence is CASSLTGGLDEQYF. The CDR3 DNA is TGTGCCAGCAGCTTGACAGGGGGCCTCGACGAGCAGTACTTC.